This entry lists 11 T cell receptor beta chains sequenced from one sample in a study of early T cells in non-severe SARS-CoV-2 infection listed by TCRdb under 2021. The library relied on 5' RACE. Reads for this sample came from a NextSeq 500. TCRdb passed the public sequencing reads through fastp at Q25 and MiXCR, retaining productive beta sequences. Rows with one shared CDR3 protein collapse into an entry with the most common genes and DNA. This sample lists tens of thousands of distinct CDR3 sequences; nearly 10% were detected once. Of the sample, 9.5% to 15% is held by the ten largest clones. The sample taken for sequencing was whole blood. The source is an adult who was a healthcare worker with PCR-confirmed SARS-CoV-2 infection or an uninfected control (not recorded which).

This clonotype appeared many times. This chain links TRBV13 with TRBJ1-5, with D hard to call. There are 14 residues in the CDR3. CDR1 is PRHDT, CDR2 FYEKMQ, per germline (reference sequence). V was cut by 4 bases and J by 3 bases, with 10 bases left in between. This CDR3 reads CASSSRTDNQPQHF. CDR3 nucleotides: TGTGCCAGCAGCTCTCGGACTGACAATCAGCCCCAGCATTTT. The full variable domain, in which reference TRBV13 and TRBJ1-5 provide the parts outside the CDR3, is AAGVIQSPRHLIKEKRETATLKCYPIPRHDTVYWYQQGPGQDPQFLISFYEKMQSDKGSIPDRFSAQQFSDYHSELNMSSLELGDSALYFCASSSRTDNQPQHFGDGTRLSIL.

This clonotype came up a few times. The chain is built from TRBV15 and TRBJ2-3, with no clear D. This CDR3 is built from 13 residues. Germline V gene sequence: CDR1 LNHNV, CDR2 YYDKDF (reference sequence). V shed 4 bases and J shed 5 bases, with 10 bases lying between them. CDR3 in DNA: TGTGCCACCAGCACCTCAAGCCAAGATACGCAGTATTTT. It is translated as CATSTSSQDTQYF.

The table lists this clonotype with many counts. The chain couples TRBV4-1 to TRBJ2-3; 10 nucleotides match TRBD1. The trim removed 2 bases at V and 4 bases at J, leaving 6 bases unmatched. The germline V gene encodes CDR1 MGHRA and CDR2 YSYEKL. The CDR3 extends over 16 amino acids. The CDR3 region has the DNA TGCGCCAGCAGCCAAAAGACAGGGGGCAATTCAGATACGCAGTATTTT. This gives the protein CASSQKTGGNSDTQYF.

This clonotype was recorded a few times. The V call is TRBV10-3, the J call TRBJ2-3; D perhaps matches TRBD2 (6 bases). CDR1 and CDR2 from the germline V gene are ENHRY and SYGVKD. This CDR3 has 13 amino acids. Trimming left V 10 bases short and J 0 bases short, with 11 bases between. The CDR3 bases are TGTGCCACCCACGGAGGGAGCACAGATACGCAGTATTTT. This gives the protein CATHGGSTDTQYF.

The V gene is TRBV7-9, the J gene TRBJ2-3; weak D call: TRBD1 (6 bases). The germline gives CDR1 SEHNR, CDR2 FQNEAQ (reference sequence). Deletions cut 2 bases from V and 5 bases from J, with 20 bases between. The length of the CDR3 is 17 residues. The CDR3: CASSLWPVASRGDTQYF. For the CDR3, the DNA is TGTGCCAGCAGCTTATGGCCAGTCGCAAGCAGGGGAGATACGCAGTATTTT.

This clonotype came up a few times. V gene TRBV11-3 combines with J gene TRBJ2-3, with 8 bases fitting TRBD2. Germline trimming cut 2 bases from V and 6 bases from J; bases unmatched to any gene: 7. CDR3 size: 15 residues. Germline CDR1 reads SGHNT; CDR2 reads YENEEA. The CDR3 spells CASSLRGGPPDTQYF. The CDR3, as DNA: TGTGCCAGCAGCTTACGGGGGGGCCCTCCTGATACGCAGTATTTT.

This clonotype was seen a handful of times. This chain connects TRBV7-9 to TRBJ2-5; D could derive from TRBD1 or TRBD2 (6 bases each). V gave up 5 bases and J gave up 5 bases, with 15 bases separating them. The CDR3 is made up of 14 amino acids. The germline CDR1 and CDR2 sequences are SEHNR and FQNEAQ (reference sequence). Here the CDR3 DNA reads TGTGCCAGCAGCCCTTCGGGGGCCCGGGAGACCCAGTACTTC. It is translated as CASSPSGARETQYF.

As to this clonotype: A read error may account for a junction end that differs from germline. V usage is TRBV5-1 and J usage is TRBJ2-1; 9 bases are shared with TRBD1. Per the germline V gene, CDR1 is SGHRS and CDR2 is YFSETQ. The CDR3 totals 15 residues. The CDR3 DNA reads TGCGCCAGCGGGGGGACAGGGAGCTCCTACAATGAGCAGCTCTTC. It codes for CASGGTGSSYNEQLF.

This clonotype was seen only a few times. The CDR3, as DNA: TGTGCCACTAGGACTAGCGGGGGATACGAGCAGTACTTC. It encodes CATRTSGGYEQYF. The chain recombines TRBV12-3 or TRBV12-4 with TRBJ2-7; 13 nucleotides agree with TRBD2. The CDR3 runs 13 residues. Trimming at V came to 10 bases and at J to 4 bases, leaving 4 bases not matched to a gene.

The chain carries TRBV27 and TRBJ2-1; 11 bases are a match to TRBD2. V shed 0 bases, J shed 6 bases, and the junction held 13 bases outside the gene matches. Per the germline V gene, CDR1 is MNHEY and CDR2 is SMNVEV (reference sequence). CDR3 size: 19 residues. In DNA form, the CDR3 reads TGTGCCAGCAGTTTATCAGTGCTAGCGGGGGGCTTTTTTACCAATGAGCAGTTCTTC. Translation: CASSLSVLAGGFFTNEQFF.

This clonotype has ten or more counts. In DNA form, the CDR3 reads TGCAGTGCTGGAGGACTCCGGGGCCTCTCCTACGAGCAGTACTTC. Protein product: CSAGGLRGLSYEQYF. This rearrangement joins TRBV20-1 to TRBJ2-7; D may match TRBD1 or TRBD2 (5 bases each). The CDR3 extends over 15 amino acids. Germline values: CDR1 DFQATT, CDR2 SNEGSKA (reference sequence). V lost 5 bases to trimming and J lost 0 bases, with 17 bases between them.